This T cell receptor beta chain appears in the sequencing data of a study of cytomegalovirus exposure and HLA in healthy donors. General study points: After further analysis at a later stage, around 17,000 TCR beta sequences were associated with HLA alleles at 0.05 false discovery rate. Later analysis placed DRB1 highest and HLA-C lowest in TCR association rates, which differed by HLA locus. 87-base-pair reads could not separate some V segments, including TRBV6-2 and TRBV6-3.

About this clone: Its matching antigen is unknown.

Primers: 60 Vbeta forward and 13 Jbeta reverse. Clones were sequenced by immunoSEQ multiplex PCR, and TCRdb holds only the in-frame ones, with some missing. Found here are about 200,000 clones, roughly 70% of them singletons; the top ten hold 2.6%. The CDR3 sequence is 15 residues long. Germline V gene data show CDR1 as MGHRA and CDR2 as YSYEKL. V was pared by 4 bases and J by 6 bases, with 17 bases between. This TCR was sampled from a middle-aged man in good health and CMV-seropositive. This sequence joins TRBV4-1 and TRBJ2-3; TRBD2 might be the D (7 bases). The sample consisted of PBMCs. CDR3 sequence: CASSPGAGAGDTQYF. Written as DNA, the CDR3 is TGCGCCAGCAGCCCTGGGGCGGGGGCCGGGGATACGCAGTATTTT.